This TCR beta chain was captured in a study of patients and donors after allogeneic stem cell transplantation. This clonotype was seen ten or more times. TCRdb re-called the RT-PCR reads with MiXCR, one entry per CDR3 protein. Counted here are hundreds of thousands of distinct CDR3 sequences, under 20% occurring once; the ten biggest clones make up less than 9.5%. With 6 bases clipped from V and 3 bases from J, the junction kept 6 bases outside the gene matches. The CDR3 is 16 residues long. The material sequenced was blood, either unsorted or a sorted T cell fraction (not recorded which). The sequence was obtained from a human donor who was either an allogeneic HSCT recipient or a stem cell or donor lymphocyte infusion donor (not recorded which). It is not recorded whose cells these are; they may come from a transplant donor. The rearrangement joins TRBV12-3 or TRBV12-4 to TRBJ2-1; 12 nucleotides align to TRBD2. For the CDR3, the DNA is TGTGCCAGCAGCCCCCGGACTAGCGGGGACTACAATGAGCAGTTCTTC. Encoded protein: CASSPRTSGDYNEQFF.